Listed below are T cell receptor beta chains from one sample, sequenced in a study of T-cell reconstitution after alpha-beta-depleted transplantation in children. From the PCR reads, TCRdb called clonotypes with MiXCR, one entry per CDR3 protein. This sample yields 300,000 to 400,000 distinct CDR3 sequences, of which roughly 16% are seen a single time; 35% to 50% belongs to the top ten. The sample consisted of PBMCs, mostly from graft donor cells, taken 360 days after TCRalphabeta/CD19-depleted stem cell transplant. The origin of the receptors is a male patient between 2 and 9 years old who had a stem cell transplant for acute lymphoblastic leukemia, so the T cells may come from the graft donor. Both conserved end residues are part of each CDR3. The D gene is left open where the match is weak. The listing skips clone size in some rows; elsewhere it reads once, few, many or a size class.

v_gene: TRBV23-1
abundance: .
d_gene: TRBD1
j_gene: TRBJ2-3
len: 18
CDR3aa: CASSQLSYRGGNTDTQYF
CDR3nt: TGCGCCAGCAGTCAATTGAGTTACAGGGGCGGCAACACAGATACGCAGTATTTT

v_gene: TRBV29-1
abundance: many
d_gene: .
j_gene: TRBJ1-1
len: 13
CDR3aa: CSVPIVGAHEAFF
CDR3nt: TGCAGCGTACCCATTGTAGGGGCCCATGAAGCTTTCTTT

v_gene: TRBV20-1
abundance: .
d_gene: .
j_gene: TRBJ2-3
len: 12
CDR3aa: CSAKSGFKTQYF
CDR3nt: TGCAGTGCTAAGAGCGGGTTTAAAACGCAGTATTTT

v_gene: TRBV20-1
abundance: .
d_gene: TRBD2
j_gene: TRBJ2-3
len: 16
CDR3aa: CSARDGSGRGTDTQYF
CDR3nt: TGCAGTGCTAGAGATGGTAGCGGGAGGGGCACAGATACGCAGTATTTT

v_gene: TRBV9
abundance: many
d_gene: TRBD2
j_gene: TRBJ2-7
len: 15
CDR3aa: CASSVSGTSSYEQYF
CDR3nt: TGTGCCAGCAGCGTTAGCGGGACGAGCTCCTACGAGCAGTACTTC

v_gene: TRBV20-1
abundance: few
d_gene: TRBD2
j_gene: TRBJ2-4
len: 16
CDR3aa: CSARGGTGLAKNIQYF
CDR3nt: TGCAGTGCTAGGGGGGGGACGGGGTTAGCCAAAAACATTCAGTACTTC

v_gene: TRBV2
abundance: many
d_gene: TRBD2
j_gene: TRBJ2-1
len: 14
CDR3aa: CASAREGSYNEQFF
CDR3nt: TGTGCCAGCGCCCGGGAGGGATCCTACAATGAGCAGTTCTTC

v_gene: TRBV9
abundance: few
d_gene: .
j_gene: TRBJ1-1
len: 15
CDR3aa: CASSVEAGEVTEAFF
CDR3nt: TGTGCCAGCAGCGTAGAGGCAGGGGAGGTCACTGAAGCTTTCTTT

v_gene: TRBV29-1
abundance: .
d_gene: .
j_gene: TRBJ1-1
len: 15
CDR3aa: CSVRADASMNTEAFF
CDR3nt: TGCAGCGTGCGGGCCGACGCCAGTATGAACACTGAAGCTTTCTTT

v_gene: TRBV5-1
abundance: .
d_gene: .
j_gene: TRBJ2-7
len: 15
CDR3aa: CASSLVPGELYEQYF
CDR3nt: TGCGCCAGCAGCTTGGTACCGGGAGAACTCTACGAGCAGTACTTC

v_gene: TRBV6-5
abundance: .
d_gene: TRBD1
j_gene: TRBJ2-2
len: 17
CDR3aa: CASSYFGQGSWAGKLFF
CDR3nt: TGTGCCAGCAGTTACTTCGGACAGGGGAGTTGGGCCGGGAAGCTGTTTTTT

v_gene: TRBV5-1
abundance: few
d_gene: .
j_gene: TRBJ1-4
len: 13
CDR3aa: CASSLGAPGKLFF
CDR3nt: TGCGCCAGCAGCTTGGGCGCGCCGGGAAAACTGTTTTTT

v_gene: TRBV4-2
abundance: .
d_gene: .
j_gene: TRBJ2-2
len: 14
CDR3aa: CASSRLDLAGELFF
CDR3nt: TGTGCCAGCAGCCGCCTGGACCTAGCCGGGGAGCTGTTTTTT

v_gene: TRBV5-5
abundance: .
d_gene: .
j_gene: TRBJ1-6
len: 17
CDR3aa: CASSPSLGQSDNSPLHF
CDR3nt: TGTGCCAGCAGCCCTTCCCTCGGACAGTCCGATAATTCACCCCTCCACTTT

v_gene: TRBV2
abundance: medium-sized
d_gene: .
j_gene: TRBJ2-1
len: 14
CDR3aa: CASSDVRRSNEQFF
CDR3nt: TGTGCCAGCAGTGATGTGCGGCGGAGCAATGAGCAGTTCTTC

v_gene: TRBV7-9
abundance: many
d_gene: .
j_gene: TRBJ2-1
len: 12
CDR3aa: CASSLKDKGHFF
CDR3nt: TGTGCCAGCAGCTTAAAGGACAAAGGCCATTTCTTC